A selection of T cell receptor beta chains follows, all from one sample in a study of T cells in Graves' hyperthyroidism and ophthalmopathy. TCRdb itself ran the multiplex PCR reads through MiXCR, one entry per CDR3 protein. Of about 500,000 distinct CDR3 sequences listed, roughly 17% are singletons. Sequencing was performed on blood. These receptors were collected from a woman aged 18-29 years with Graves' hyperthyroidism. The CDR3 runs from the conserved cysteine through the conserved F or W. D genes are given only for firm matches. Only part of the rows carry a size: once, few, many, or a class if the clone is expanded.

many,-,TRBV4-1,TRBJ1-5,CASSQGLVLKASNQPQHF,TGCGCCAGCAGCCAAGGGCTGGTATTAAAGGCCAGCAATCAGCCCCAGCATTTT
many,TRBD1,TRBV20-1,TRBJ1-1,CSARGQGETEAFF,TGCAGTGCTAGGGGACAGGGGGAGACTGAAGCTTTCTTT
few,-,TRBV6-1,TRBJ2-5,CASSETTGYDETQYF,TGTGCCAGCAGTGAAACAACAGGGTACGACGAGACCCAGTACTTC
many,-,TRBV5-1,TRBJ1-2,CASSKPGPEGYTF,TGCGCCAGCAGCAAGCCGGGCCCGGAAGGCTACACCTTC
many,TRBD2,TRBV20-1,TRBJ2-7,CSASPSGSPYEQYF,TGCAGTGCTAGCCCCAGCGGGAGTCCCTACGAGCAGTACTTC
many,TRBD2,TRBV5-1,TRBJ2-3,CASSYLAGGPRITDTQYF,TGCGCCAGCAGCTATCTCGCGGGAGGGCCGAGGATCACAGATACGCAGTATTTT
many,-,TRBV2,TRBJ2-7,CASRGRSWNEQYF,TGTGCCAGCAGAGGTAGATCTTGGAACGAGCAGTACTTC
many,-,TRBV12-3/TRBV12-4,TRBJ1-1,CASSLGVMWRGTEAFF,TGTGCCAGCAGCTTGGGAGTCATGTGGAGGGGGACTGAAGCTTTCTTT
many,-,TRBV6-1,TRBJ1-1,CASSENDIAFF,TGTGCCAGCAGTGAAAATGACATAGCTTTCTTT
many,-,TRBV7-2,TRBJ2-1,CASSITYNEQFF,TGTGCCAGCAGCATTACCTACAATGAGCAGTTCTTC
many,-,TRBV7-2,TRBJ2-7,CASSVRDTNYEQYF,TGTGCCAGCAGCGTCCGGGACACCAACTACGAGCAGTACTTC
many,-,TRBV3-1,TRBJ2-5,CASNSRPVGETQYF,TGTGCCAGCAACTCCCGACCCGTGGGGGAGACCCAGTACTTC
-,-,TRBV6-9,TRBJ1-6,CASSYREDSPLHF,TGTGCCAGCAGTTATAGGGAGGATTCACCCCTCCACTTT
few,TRBD2,TRBV10-1,TRBJ2-2,CASSDGLAGDRGTGELFF,TGCGCCAGCAGTGACGGACTAGCGGGGGATCGGGGGACCGGGGAGCTGTTTTTT
many,TRBD2,TRBV12-3/TRBV12-4,TRBJ2-7,CASSLVASGSNAEQYF,TGTGCCAGCAGTTTAGTGGCTAGCGGGAGTAACGCCGAGCAGTACTTC
many,TRBD2,TRBV12-3/TRBV12-4,TRBJ2-7,CASTDGTSGRGSYF,TGTGCCAGCACCGACGGGACTAGCGGGAGAGGTTCGTACTTC
many,-,TRBV28,TRBJ1-5,CASSSIGGVGQPQHF,TGTGCCAGCAGTTCTATCGGGGGCGTCGGACAGCCCCAGCATTTT
-,TRBD1,TRBV6-1,TRBJ1-2,CASSEWTGYGYTF,TGTGCCAGCAGTGAGTGGACAGGCTATGGCTACACCTTC
few,TRBD1,TRBV6-2/TRBV6-3,TRBJ2-3,CARRDRVIQDTQYF,TGTGCCAGGCGGGACAGGGTCATTCAAGATACGCAGTATTTT
many,TRBD2,TRBV28,TRBJ2-1,CASSWGLAGGWREQFF,TGTGCCAGCAGTTGGGGACTAGCGGGAGGGTGGCGGGAGCAGTTCTTC
few,-,TRBV6-5,TRBJ1-2,CASSYSRDYGYTF,TGTGCCAGCAGTTACAGCAGGGACTATGGCTACACCTTC
-,-,TRBV7-9,TRBJ1-5,CASSLVLGQPQHF,TGTGCCAGCAGCTTAGTATTGGGTCAGCCCCAGCATTTT
many,TRBD1,TRBV7-9,TRBJ1-2,CASSRRTGANYGYTF,TGTGCCAGCAGCAGAAGGACAGGCGCCAACTATGGCTACACCTTC
many,-,TRBV5-1,TRBJ1-2,CASSPMGGSNYGYTF,TGCGCCAGCAGCCCCATGGGGGGCAGTAACTATGGCTACACCTTC
many,-,TRBV6-1,TRBJ2-3,CASSEAGAAAGNTQYF,TGTGCCAGCAGTGAAGCAGGGGCAGCGGCGGGGAATACGCAGTATTTT
many,-,TRBV6-1,TRBJ2-7,CASSEAHQDYEQYF,TGTGCCAGCAGTGAAGCGCATCAGGACTACGAGCAGTACTTC
-,-,TRBV5-5,TRBJ2-1,CASSPSLGVTMINEQFF,TGTGCCAGCAGCCCTTCCTTGGGGGTGACGATGATCAATGAGCAGTTCTTC
-,-,TRBV7-2,TRBJ1-1,CASSPIRASVAFF,TGTGCCAGCAGCCCCATTAGAGCTTCGGTGGCTTTCTTT
-,-,TRBV4-3,TRBJ2-1,CASSQGFAYNEQFF,TGCGCCAGCAGCCAGGGGTTCGCCTACAATGAGCAGTTCTTC
many,-,TRBV6-5,TRBJ2-3,CASSYGRSGRDTQYF,TGTGCCAGCAGTTACGGGCGCAGCGGCAGAGATACGCAGTATTTT
-,TRBD1,TRBV4-1,TRBJ2-3,CASSPPGQGTSTDTQYF,TGCGCCAGCAGCCCACCGGGACAGGGCACTAGCACAGATACGCAGTATTTT
-,TRBD2,TRBV24-1,TRBJ2-3,CATRTSGSSDTQYF,TGTGCCACCAGGACTAGCGGGAGTTCAGATACGCAGTATTTT
-,TRBD2,TRBV14,TRBJ2-7,CASSLTRLAGIVEQYF,TGTGCCAGCAGCCTAACACGACTAGCGGGTATAGTCGAGCAGTACTTC
many,TRBD2,TRBV6-2/TRBV6-3,TRBJ2-5,CASSYVAGGSRETQYF,TGTGCCAGCAGTTACGTCGCGGGGGGCTCGCGAGAGACCCAGTACTTC
-,-,TRBV12-3/TRBV12-4,TRBJ2-2,CASSLQGRTGELFF,TGTGCCAGCAGTTTACAGGGAAGAACCGGGGAGCTGTTTTTT
-,TRBD1,TRBV11-3,TRBJ2-7,CASSLGDRTYYEQYF,TGTGCCAGCAGCTTAGGGGACAGGACCTACTACGAGCAGTACTTC
few,-,TRBV19,TRBJ2-7,CASSIQGREQYF,TGTGCCAGTAGTATACAGGGTCGCGAGCAGTACTTC
-,TRBD2,TRBV2,TRBJ2-5,CARGTSGSGETQYF,TGTGCCAGGGGGACTAGCGGGAGCGGTGAGACCCAGTACTTC
-,-,TRBV6-2/TRBV6-3,TRBJ2-1,CASSYGAVGGDEQFF,TGTGCCAGCAGTTACGGGGCGGTGGGTGGGGATGAGCAGTTCTTC
few,-,TRBV29-1,TRBJ2-2,CSVEGTGSTGELFF,TGCAGCGTTGAGGGCACGGGGAGCACCGGGGAGCTGTTTTTT
few,-,TRBV24-1,TRBJ2-2,CATSDQLAITGELFF,TGTGCCACCAGTGATCAATTAGCGATCACCGGGGAGCTGTTTTTT
-,TRBD1,TRBV3-1,TRBJ2-2,CASSHQGVSPGELFF,TGTGCCAGCAGCCACCAGGGGGTTTCCCCCGGGGAGCTGTTTTTT
many,-,TRBV12-3/TRBV12-4,TRBJ2-3,CASSLAAAWSSSADTQYF,TGTGCCAGCAGTTTAGCGGCCGCGTGGTCTTCCTCCGCAGATACGCAGTATTTT
-,TRBD1,TRBV20-1,TRBJ1-6,CSAVRDRDDSPLHF,TGCAGTGCCGTGAGGGACAGGGATGATTCACCCCTCCACTTT
-,TRBD2,TRBV15,TRBJ2-2,CATSRGLAGVTGELFF,TGTGCCACCAGCAGAGGTCTAGCGGGGGTCACCGGGGAGCTGTTTTTT
-,TRBD2,TRBV12-3/TRBV12-4,TRBJ2-3,CASNKKAPGLAGGDTQYF,TGTGCCAGCAATAAAAAAGCTCCGGGACTAGCGGGGGGAGATACGCAGTATTTT
many,TRBD1,TRBV28,TRBJ2-7,CASSLNRGLYEQYF,TGTGCCAGCAGTTTAAACAGGGGGCTCTACGAGCAGTACTTC
few,-,TRBV6-1,TRBJ2-2,CASFSGGNTGELFF,TGTGCCAGCTTTTCAGGCGGGAACACCGGGGAGCTGTTTTTT
many,TRBD1,TRBV5-6,TRBJ1-1,CASSFGTGGTEAFF,TGTGCCAGCAGCTTCGGAACAGGGGGCACTGAAGCTTTCTTT
many,-,TRBV5-1,TRBJ2-5,CASSQLDRGIGVETQYF,TGCGCCAGCAGCCAACTGGATAGGGGGATCGGTGTAGAGACCCAGTACTTC
many,TRBD1,TRBV13,TRBJ1-1,CASSDRGKNTEAFF,TGTGCCAGCAGCGACAGGGGGAAGAACACTGAAGCTTTCTTT
many,-,TRBV30,TRBJ2-7,CAWEQGIGYEQYF,TGTGCCTGGGAGCAGGGGATAGGCTACGAGCAGTACTTC
once,-,TRBV7-8,TRBJ1-6,CASSSDIYNSPLHF,TGTGCCAGCAGCTCGGACATCTATAATTCACCCCTCCACTTT
many,-,TRBV2,TRBJ1-4,CASSEELATTNEKLFF,TGTGCCAGCAGTGAAGAGTTGGCAACTACTAATGAAAAACTGTTTTTT
-,-,TRBV12-3/TRBV12-4,TRBJ1-1,CASSPRGGTLNTEAFF,TGTGCCAGCAGTCCCCGGGGGGGGACCTTGAACACTGAAGCTTTCTTT
many,-,TRBV3-1,TRBJ1-4,CASSPRREDEKLFF,TGTGCCAGCAGCCCCCGCAGGGAAGATGAAAAACTGTTTTTT
few,TRBD2,TRBV28,TRBJ2-5,CASSPQAGGRAGTQYF,TGTGCCAGCAGTCCCCAAGCGGGAGGTAGGGCGGGGACCCAGTACTTC
-,-,TRBV20-1,TRBJ1-6,CSARDTRGLYNSPLHF,TGCAGTGCTAGAGATACCCGGGGCCTCTATAATTCACCCCTCCACTTT
many,-,TRBV7-2,TRBJ2-1,CASSLGRNEQFF,TGTGCCAGCAGCTTGGGGAGAAATGAGCAGTTCTTC